Each of the 25 T cell receptor beta chains below was sequenced from the same sample in a study of glioma-infiltrating T cells. Using RNA template, CDR3s of TCR alpha and beta were amplified with iRepertoire arm-PCR. One entry per CDR3 protein results from TCRdb running MiXCR on the multiplex PCR reads. The table includes fewer than 110,000 distinct CDR3 sequences, roughly 30% detected once. The sequencing input was glioma tissue, nonneoplastic brain tissue, or PBMCs (not recorded which). The receptors were sampled from a human donor with low-grade glioma or glioblastoma, undergoing nonglioma brain surgery, or in good health (not recorded which).

This clonotype was recorded only once. This may be a read error, as it is one base from a much larger clone. The V gene is TRBV4-1, the J gene TRBJ2-1, with a tentative D call TRBD1 (6 bases). This CDR3 has 13 amino acids. CDR1 and CDR2 (germline): MGHRA, YSYEKL. The CDR3 bases are TGCGCCGGCAGCCAAGTGAGGGGGAATGAGCAGTTCTTC. Translated, it gives CAGSQVRGNEQFF.

A word on this clonotype: Just one base apart from a much larger clone, this may be a read error. The V and J genes are TRBV19 and TRBJ1-5; D uncertain. Germline values: CDR1 LNHDA, CDR2 SQIVND (reference sequence). The CDR3 has 13 residues. CDR3 sequence (DNA): TGTGCCAGTACGGAGGTAATCAATAAGCCCCAGCATTTT. Its translation is CASTEVINKPQHF.

A single count supports this clonotype. The chain carries TRBV19 and TRBJ1-6; no definite D call. There are 13 residues in the CDR3. V was pared by 10 bases and J by 3 bases, with 10 bases between. The germline V gene has CDR1 LNHDA and CDR2 SQIVND (reference sequence). DNA of the CDR3: TGTGCCATCATGGGATACTATAATTCACCCCTCCACTTT. Translated, it gives CAIMGYYNSPLHF. The whole variable domain, filled in from reference TRBV19 and TRBJ1-6, reads DGGITQSPKYLFRKEGQNVTLSCEQNLNHDAMYWYRQDPGQGLRLIYYSQIVNDFQKGDIAEGYSVSREKKESFPLTVTSAQKNPTAFYLCAIMGYYNSPLHFGNGTRLTVT.

This clonotype turned up a few times. DNA for the CDR3: TGTGCCAGCGCCCCAGGGAAAGAAGCTTTCTTT. This gives the protein CASAPGKEAFF. The J gene is TRBJ1-1, the V gene TRBV11-2, with D tentatively TRBD1 (5 bases). The CDR3 extends over 11 amino acids. The germline V gene encodes CDR1 SGHAT and CDR2 FQNNGV. Trimming cost V 8 bases and J 8 bases, with 12 bases left between them.

In DNA form, the CDR3 reads TGTGCCAGCAGTTACCGGCGTGGAGCAAATCAGCCCCAGCATTTT. It codes for CASSYRRGANQPQHF. The rearrangement uses TRBV6-6 and TRBJ1-5; no definite D call. CDR1 is MNHNY and CDR2 is SVGAGI in the germline V gene (reference sequence). V was clipped by 2 bases and J by 4 bases, with 12 bases between them. The CDR3 totals 15 residues.

This clonotype was counted between two and nine times. The chain carries TRBV3-1 and TRBJ1-1; TRBD1 might be the D (5 bases). Germline CDR1 reads LGHDT; CDR2 reads YNNKEL (reference sequence). The CDR3 runs 15 residues. Between the trimmed V and J ends, which lost 4 bases and 5 bases, there was a span of 17 bases. CDR3 in amino acids: CASSPNLGVATEAFF. CDR3 coding DNA: TGTGCCAGCAGCCCCAACTTAGGGGTTGCAACTGAAGCTTTCTTT.

The chain is built from TRBV4-2 and TRBJ2-1; TRBD2 agrees at 8 bases. V shed 4 bases, J shed 5 bases, and the junction held 7 bases outside the gene matches. This CDR3 has 15 residues. Per the germline V gene, CDR1 is LGHNA and CDR2 is YNFKEQ. The CDR3 loop reads CASSPRGGENNEQFF. The CDR3 nucleotides are TGTGCCAGCAGCCCACGGGGGGGGGAGAACAATGAGCAGTTCTTC.

Turning to this clonotype: A junction boundary mismatches the germline segment, possibly from a read error. The chain joins TRBV5-8 to TRBJ1-1, with D uncertain. The CDR3 runs 15 residues. From germline, CDR1 is SGHTS and CDR2 YDEGEE. In DNA form, the CDR3 reads TGTGCCAGCAGCTTTGGCGGTTGGACGAACACTGAAGCTTCCTTT. This sequence encodes CASSFGGWTNTEASF.

A word on this clonotype: This may arise from a read error, as a much more abundant clone is one base away. The gene calls are TRBV3-1 and TRBJ1-1, with D unresolved. This CDR3 is built from 15 residues. V was clipped by 4 bases and J by 6 bases, with 18 bases between them. Germline-derived CDR1 and CDR2 are LGHDT and YNNKEL (reference sequence). The CDR3: CASSRGQSSRAEAFF. CDR3 in DNA: TGTGCCAGCAGCCGGGGTCAGTCCAGCCGGGCTGAAGCTTTCTTT.

The V and J genes are TRBV7-9 and TRBJ1-5; no firm D call. The CDR3 extends over 14 amino acids. V was trimmed by 1 base and J by 7 bases, leaving 11 bases between them. Looked up from germline, CDR1 is SEHNR and CDR2 is FQNEAQ (reference sequence). CDR3 protein: CASSLGVGEQPQHF. In DNA, the CDR3 is TGTGCCAGCAGCTTAGGAGTGGGAGAACAGCCCCAGCATTTT.

This rearrangement joins TRBV20-1 to TRBJ1-1, with 8 positions matching TRBD1. The V and J ends lost 3 bases and 1 base, in that order; junction bases with no gene match: 10. The CDR3 sequence is 16 residues long. Germline CDR1 is DFQATT and CDR2 is SNEGSKA (reference sequence). CDR3 in amino acids: CSAREGVRGQNTEAFF. In nucleotides, the CDR3 is TGCAGTGCTAGGGAGGGCGTCAGGGGGCAGAACACTGAAGCTTTCTTT.

Worth noting for this clonotype: This may be a read error, as it is one base from a much larger clone. The chain links TRBV4-1 to TRBJ1-1; perhaps TRBD1 as D (5 bases). This CDR3 has 14 amino acids. V gave up 0 bases and J gave up 5 bases, with 10 bases separating them. The germline V gene encodes CDR1 MGHRA and CDR2 YSYEKL. The CDR3 loop is CASSQDLRGTEAFF. The CDR3 bases are TGCGCCAGCAGCCAAGATCTGAGGGGAACTGAAGCTTTCTTT.

Concerning this clonotype itself: This could be a read error, since a much larger clone is one nucleotide away. The chain employs TRBV7-2 and TRBJ2-5; weak D call: TRBD1 (6 bases). This CDR3 is built from 15 residues. CDR1 and CDR2 (germline): SGHTA, FQGNSA. Trimming left V 5 bases short and J 5 bases short, with 18 bases between. The CDR3 spells CASSTAQGAQETQYF. The CDR3 nucleotides read TGTGCCAGCAGCACAGCACAGGGCGCTCAGGAGACCCAGTACTTC.

This clonotype occurred many times. This chain joins TRBV25-1 and TRBJ1-4, with D perhaps TRBD1 (5 bases). Germline CDR1 reads MGHDK; CDR2 reads SYGVNS. This CDR3 contains 14 residues. The CDR3 nucleotides read TGTGCAGCAGCGGGAGGTAGGGGCCGTGAAAAACTGTTTTTT. Its translation: CAAAGGRGREKLFF.

The CDR3 region has the DNA TGTGCCAGCAGCGTACCTGCGGACCCTGGAAACACCATATATTTT. Protein: CASSVPADPGNTIYF. The chain combines TRBV28 with TRBJ1-3; D gene unclear. Trimming removed 6 bases at V and 2 bases at J, with 14 bases between. The CDR3 is made up of 15 amino acids. CDR1 and CDR2 from the germline V gene are MDHEN and SYDVKM.

This clonotype was observed many times. This chain connects TRBV5-6 to TRBJ1-2; 8 nucleotides match TRBD1. With 7 bases clipped from V and 8 bases from J, the junction kept 10 bases outside the gene matches. The CDR3 spans 13 residues. From germline, CDR1 is SGHDT and CDR2 YYEEEE. DNA for the CDR3: TGTGCCAGCGTGGGACAGGAGGGAGGAGGCTACACCTTC. It codes for CASVGQEGGGYTF.

This clonotype has just a few counts. The V and J genes are TRBV14 and TRBJ1-2, with D tentatively TRBD1 (6 bases). V was clipped by 2 bases and J by 1 base, with 11 bases between them. The CDR3 extends over 15 amino acids. Germline CDR1 and CDR2: SGHDN and FVKESK. The CDR3 coding sequence is TGTGCCAGCAGCCAAACAAGGACAGTTAACTATGGCTACACCTTC. Its translation is CASSQTRTVNYGYTF.

The count of this clonotype is one. A much larger clonotype is one base distant, so this may be a read error. This chain links TRBV18 with TRBJ2-7; no clear D gene. The length of the CDR3 is 12 residues. CDR1 is KGHSH and CDR2 is LQKENI in the germline V gene. The CDR3 here is CASSPTSSEEYF. Here the CDR3 DNA reads TGTGCCAGCTCCCCTACCAGCAGCGAGGAGTACTTC.

This clonotype was counted at least ten times. This chain joins TRBV18 and TRBJ1-1; possibly TRBD1 for D (6 bases). The CDR3 runs to 13 residues. The germline V gene encodes CDR1 KGHSH and CDR2 LQKENI. Trimming removed 3 bases from V and 3 bases from J, with 8 bases in between. For the CDR3, the DNA is TGTGCCAGCTCACCTAGGGGGGACACTGAAGCTTTCTTT. Protein product: CASSPRGDTEAFF.

The chain carries TRBV7-2 and TRBJ2-3; 12 nucleotides match TRBD2. The V segment lost 1 base and the J segment 2 bases; nucleotides outside the gene matches: 7. This CDR3 comprises 18 residues. Germline CDR1 is SGHTA and CDR2 is FQGNSA. The CDR3 DNA reads TGTGCCAGCAGCTTAGTACTAGCGGGGGGCTCATTCACAGATACGCAGTATTTT. It specifies CASSLVLAGGSFTDTQYF.

This clonotype was observed many times. Here the CDR3 reads CASSAGPITEAFF. CDR3 sequence (DNA): TGTGCCAGCTCGGCAGGGCCGATCACTGAAGCTTTCTTT. The V gene is TRBV6-1, the J gene TRBJ1-1; weak D call: TRBD1 (5 bases). Germline loops: CDR1 MNHNS, CDR2 SASEGT. This CDR3 comprises 13 residues. V was pared by 8 bases and J by 4 bases, with 14 bases between.

A few counts support this clonotype. The rearrangement uses TRBV4-3 and TRBJ2-6; no definite D call. Trimming left V 5 bases short and J 0 bases short, with 8 bases between. Germline V lookup: CDR1 LGHNA, CDR2 YSLEER. CDR3 length: 15 residues. CDR3: CASSSRSSGANVLTF. The CDR3 region has the DNA TGCGCCAGCAGCAGCCGTAGCTCTGGGGCCAACGTCCTGACTTTC.

There are a few counts of this clonotype. This rearrangement joins TRBV24-1 to TRBJ2-1; 12 positions agree with TRBD2. There are 15 residues in the CDR3. V shed 4 bases and J 9 bases; nucleotides not matched to a gene: 6. Per the germline V gene, CDR1 is KGHDR and CDR2 is SFDVKD. This chain's CDR3 is CATSDLAGGGSEQFF. The DNA for the CDR3 is TGTGCCACCAGTGACCTAGCGGGGGGGGGGTCTGAGCAGTTCTTC.

A few counts support this clonotype. This rearrangement joins TRBV19 to TRBJ1-1; TRBD1 matches 7 bases. J gave up 3 bases and V 5 bases, and 3 bases lay outside the gene matches. The CDR3 runs 13 residues. Germline V gene lookup returns CDR1 LNHDA and CDR2 SQIVND (reference sequence). The chain's CDR3 is CASSSTGDTEAFF. CDR3 nucleotide sequence: TGTGCCAGTAGTTCTACAGGGGACACTGAAGCTTTCTTT.

On this clonotype itself: Since a much larger clone is just one base distant, this may be a read error. The chain links TRBV7-9 to TRBJ2-3, with 8 bases identical to TRBD2. Germline V gives CDR1 SEHNR, CDR2 FQNEAQ (reference sequence). The CDR3 extends over 15 amino acids. The CDR3 sequence: CARSSLGGEADTQYF. The CDR3 DNA reads TGTGCCAGAAGCTCGCTCGGGGGGGAGGCAGATACGCAGTATTTT.